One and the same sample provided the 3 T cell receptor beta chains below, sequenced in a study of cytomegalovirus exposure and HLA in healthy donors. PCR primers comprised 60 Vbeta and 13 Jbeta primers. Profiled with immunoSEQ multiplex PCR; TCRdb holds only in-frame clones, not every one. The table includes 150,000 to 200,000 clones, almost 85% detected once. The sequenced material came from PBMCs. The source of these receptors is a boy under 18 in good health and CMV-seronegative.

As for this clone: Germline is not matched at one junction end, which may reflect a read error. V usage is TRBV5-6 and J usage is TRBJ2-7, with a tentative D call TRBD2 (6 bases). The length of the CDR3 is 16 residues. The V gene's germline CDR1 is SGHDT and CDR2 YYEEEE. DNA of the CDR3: TGTGCCAGCAGTTTGGGACGGGGGTACTACTCCTACGAGCAGTACTTC. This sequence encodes CASSLGRGYYSYEQYF.

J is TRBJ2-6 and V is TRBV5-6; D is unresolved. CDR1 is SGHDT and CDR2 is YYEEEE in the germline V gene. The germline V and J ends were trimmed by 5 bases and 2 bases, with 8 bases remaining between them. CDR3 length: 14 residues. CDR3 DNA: TGTGCCAGCAGTCCTACGCCTGGGGCCAACGTCCTGACTTTC. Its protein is CASSPTPGANVLTF.

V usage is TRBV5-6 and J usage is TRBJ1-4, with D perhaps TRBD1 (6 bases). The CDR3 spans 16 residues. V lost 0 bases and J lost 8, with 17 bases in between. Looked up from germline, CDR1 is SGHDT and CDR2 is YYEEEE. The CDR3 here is CASSLVGDKLREKLFF. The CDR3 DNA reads TGTGCCAGCAGCTTGGTTGGGGACAAACTCCGCGAAAAACTGTTTTTT.